The TCR beta chain described here comes from a study of OX40 agonist ivuxolimab in advanced cancers. Study summary: Ivuxolimab doses were 0.01, 0.1, 0.3, 1.5, 3 or 10 mg/kg every 2 weeks. Overall study findings and caveats: In general, CD8+ T cells held more expanded clones than CD4+ did, on average.

About this clone: Its cognate antigen is unknown.

Clones were sequenced by immunoSEQ multiplex PCR, and TCRdb holds only the in-frame ones, with some missing. The table has around 71,000 clones, roughly 78% seen once. CDR3 size: 15 residues. Germline V gene data show CDR1 as SGHRS and CDR2 as YFSETQ. Trimming stripped 3 bases from V and 3 bases from J, with 15 bases between. The receptor was isolated from an adult with an advanced solid tumor such as melanoma, head and neck, liver or kidney cancer. Sequenced material: CD4+ or CD8+ T cells sorted from blood, taken in a trial of the OX40 agonist ivuxolimab. The genes are TRBV5-1 and TRBJ1-1; D ambiguous. CDR3 nucleotide sequence: TGCGCCAGCAGCTCTCAGACCGTGAAGGACACTGAAGCTTTCTTT. Encoded protein: CASSSQTVKDTEAFF.